This T cell receptor (beta chain) emerged from a study of Graves' ophthalmopathy and Graves' hyperthyroidism. TCR beta CDR3 regions were amplified from RNA transcripts. The library came from an HTBI-primed first-round RT-PCR and a second-round multiplex PCR. TCRdb analysed the multiplex PCR reads with MiXCR anew, one entry per CDR3 protein. The data show approximately 540,000 distinct CDR3 sequences, with less than 40% seen just once and around 4.6% held by the top ten. At least ten counts were recorded for this clonotype. The TCR comes from an adult man with Graves' hyperthyroidism. Material: peripheral blood or thyroid tissue (not recorded which).

The CDR3 DNA is TGTGCCAGCAGCTTATTTCCAGCCCAAGAGACCCAGTACTTC. Translated: CASSLFPAQETQYF. The rearrangement links TRBV7-6 to TRBJ2-5, with D unresolved. This CDR3 spans 14 amino acids. The V end lost 2 bases, the J end lost 1 base, and 8 bases lay between the germline ends. Germline assignment: CDR1 SGHVS and CDR2 FNYEAQ.